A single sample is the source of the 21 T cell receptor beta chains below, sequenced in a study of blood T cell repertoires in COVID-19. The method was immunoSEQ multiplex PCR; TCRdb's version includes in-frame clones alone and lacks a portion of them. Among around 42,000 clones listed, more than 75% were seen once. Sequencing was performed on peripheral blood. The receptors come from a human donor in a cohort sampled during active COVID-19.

This CDR3 is CASSSGSLNSPLHF. The DNA of the CDR3 is TGTGCCAGCAGCTCGGGGAGCTTGAATTCACCCCTCCACTTT. The V gene is TRBV5-5, the J gene TRBJ1-6, with D unclear. V was trimmed by 3 bases and J by 7 bases, leaving 11 bases between them. Germline V CDR1 and CDR2: SGHKS, YYEKEE (reference sequence). The CDR3 is 14 residues long.

Here the CDR3 reads CASSQSFGTSVSYEQYF. For the CDR3, the DNA is TGCGCCAGCAGCCAGTCCTTCGGGACTAGCGTCTCCTACGAGCAGTACTTC. The genes are TRBV4-1 and TRBJ2-7; 10 nucleotides agree with TRBD2. The CDR3 runs to 17 residues. The germline gives CDR1 MGHRA, CDR2 YSYEKL. Trimming cost V 3 bases and J 0 bases; bases outside gene matches: 8.

The CDR3 nucleotides read TGCAGTGCTAGTAGCCGTTATGGGGGCGGCTACGAGCAGTACTTC. As protein: CSASSRYGGGYEQYF. This chain uses TRBV20-1 with TRBJ2-7; tentative D call: TRBD1 (6 bases). The CDR3 loop spans 15 amino acids. Germline V CDR1 and CDR2: DFQATT, SNEGSKA (reference sequence). V was trimmed by 3 bases and J by 3 bases, leaving 18 bases between them.

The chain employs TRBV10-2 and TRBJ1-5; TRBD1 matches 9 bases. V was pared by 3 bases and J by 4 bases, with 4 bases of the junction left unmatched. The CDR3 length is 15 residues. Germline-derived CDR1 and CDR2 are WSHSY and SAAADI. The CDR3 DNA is TGCGCCAGCAGTGAAACCGGGACAGGGAATCAGCCCCAGCATTTT. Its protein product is CASSETGTGNQPQHF.

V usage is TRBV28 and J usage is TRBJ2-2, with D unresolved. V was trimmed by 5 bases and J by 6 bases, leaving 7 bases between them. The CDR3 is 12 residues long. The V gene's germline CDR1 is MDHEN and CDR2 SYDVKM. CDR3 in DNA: TGTGCCAGCAGTCCGTCCCCCGGGGAGCTGTTTTTT. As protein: CASSPSPGELFF.

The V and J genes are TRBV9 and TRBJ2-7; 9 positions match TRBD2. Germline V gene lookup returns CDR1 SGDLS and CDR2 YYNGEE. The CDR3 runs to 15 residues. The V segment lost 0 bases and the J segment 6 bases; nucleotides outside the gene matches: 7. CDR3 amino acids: CASSVAAGGLSEQYF. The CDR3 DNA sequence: TGTGCCAGCAGCGTAGCTGCGGGAGGGCTTTCCGAGCAGTACTTC. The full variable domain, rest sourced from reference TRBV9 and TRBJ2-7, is DSGVTQTPKHLITATGQRVTLRCSPRSGDLSVYWYQQSLDQGLQFLIQYYNGEERAKGNILERFSAQQFPDLHSELNLSSLELGDSALYFCASSVAAGGLSEQYFGPGTRLTVT.

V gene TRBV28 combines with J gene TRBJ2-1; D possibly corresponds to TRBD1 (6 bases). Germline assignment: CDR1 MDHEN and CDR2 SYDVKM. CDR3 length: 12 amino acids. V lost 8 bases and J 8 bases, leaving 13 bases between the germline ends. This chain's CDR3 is CASGPGVDEQFF. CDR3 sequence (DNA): TGTGCCAGCGGCCCAGGGGTCGATGAGCAGTTCTTC.

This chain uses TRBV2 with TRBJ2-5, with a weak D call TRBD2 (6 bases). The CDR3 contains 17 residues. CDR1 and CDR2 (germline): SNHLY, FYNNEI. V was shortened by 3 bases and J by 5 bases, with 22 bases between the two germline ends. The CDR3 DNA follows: TGTGCCAGCAGTGACATCTTGCGGGACGAGCATCGCGAGACCCAGTACTTC. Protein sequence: CASSDILRDEHRETQYF.

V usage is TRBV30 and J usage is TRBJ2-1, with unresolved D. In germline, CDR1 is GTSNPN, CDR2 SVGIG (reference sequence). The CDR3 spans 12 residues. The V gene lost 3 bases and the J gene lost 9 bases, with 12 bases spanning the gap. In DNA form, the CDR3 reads TGTGCCTGGAGCTCCTCTAGGTCTGAGCAGTTCTTC. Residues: CAWSSSRSEQFF.

CDR3 loop: CASSLSAPRNYGYTF. CDR3 nucleotides: TGTGCCAGCAGTTTATCAGCCCCTCGTAACTATGGCTACACCTTC. The chain joins TRBV27 to TRBJ1-2; D gene ambiguous. The CDR3 has 15 residues. Per germline, CDR1 MNHEY and CDR2 SMNVEV (reference sequence). V was clipped by 0 bases and J by 1 base, with 9 bases between them.

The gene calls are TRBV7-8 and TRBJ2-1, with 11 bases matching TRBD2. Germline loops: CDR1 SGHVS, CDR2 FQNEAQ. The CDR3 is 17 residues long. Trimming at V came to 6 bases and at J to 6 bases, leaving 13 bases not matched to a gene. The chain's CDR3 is CASRETSGSSWGNEQFF. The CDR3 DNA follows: TGTGCCAGCAGGGAAACTAGCGGGAGTAGTTGGGGCAATGAGCAGTTCTTC.

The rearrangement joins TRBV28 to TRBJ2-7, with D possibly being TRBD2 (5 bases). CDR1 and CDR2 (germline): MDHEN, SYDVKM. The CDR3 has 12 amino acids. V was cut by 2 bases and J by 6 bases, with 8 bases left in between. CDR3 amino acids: CASSLPGGEQYF. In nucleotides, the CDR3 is TGTGCCAGCAGTTTACCCGGAGGCGAGCAGTACTTC.

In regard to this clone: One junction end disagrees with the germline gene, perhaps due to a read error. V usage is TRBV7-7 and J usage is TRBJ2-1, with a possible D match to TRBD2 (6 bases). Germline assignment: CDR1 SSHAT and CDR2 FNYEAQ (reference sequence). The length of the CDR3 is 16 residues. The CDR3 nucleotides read TGTGCTAGCAGCCGGGGCCGGACTATCTCCTACAATGAGCAGTTCTTC. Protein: CASSRGRTISYNEQFF.

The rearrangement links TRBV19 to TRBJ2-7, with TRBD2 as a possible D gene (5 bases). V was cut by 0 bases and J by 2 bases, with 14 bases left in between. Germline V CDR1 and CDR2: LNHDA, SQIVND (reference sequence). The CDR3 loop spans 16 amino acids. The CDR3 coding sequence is TGTGCCAGTAGTATAGATCTTGGAGGTCCCACCTACGAGCAGTACTTC. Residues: CASSIDLGGPTYEQYF.

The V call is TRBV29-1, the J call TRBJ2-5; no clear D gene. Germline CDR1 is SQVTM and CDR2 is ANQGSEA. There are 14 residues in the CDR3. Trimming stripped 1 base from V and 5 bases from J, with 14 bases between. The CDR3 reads CSVEGVQTRETQYF. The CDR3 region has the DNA TGCAGCGTTGAAGGGGTCCAGACAAGGGAGACCCAGTACTTC.

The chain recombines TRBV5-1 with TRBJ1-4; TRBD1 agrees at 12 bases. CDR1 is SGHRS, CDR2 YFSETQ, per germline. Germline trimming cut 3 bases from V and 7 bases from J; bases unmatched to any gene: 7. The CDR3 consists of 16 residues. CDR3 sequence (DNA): TGCGCCAGCAGCTGGGGGACAGGGGGCGATTCTGAAAAACTGTTTTTT. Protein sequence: CASSWGTGGDSEKLFF.

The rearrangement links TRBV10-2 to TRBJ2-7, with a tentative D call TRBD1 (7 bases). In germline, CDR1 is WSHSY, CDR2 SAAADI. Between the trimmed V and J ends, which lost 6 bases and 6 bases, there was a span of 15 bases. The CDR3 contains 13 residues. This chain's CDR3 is CASSMGQGGEQYF. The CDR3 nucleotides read TGCGCCAGCAGCATGGGGCAGGGGGGCGAGCAGTACTTC.

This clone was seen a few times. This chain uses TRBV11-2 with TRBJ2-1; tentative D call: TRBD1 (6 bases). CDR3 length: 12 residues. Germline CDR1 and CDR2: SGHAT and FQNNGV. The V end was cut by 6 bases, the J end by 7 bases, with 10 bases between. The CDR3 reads CASSPGTNEQFF. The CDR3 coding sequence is TGTGCCAGCAGTCCTGGGACAAATGAGCAGTTCTTC. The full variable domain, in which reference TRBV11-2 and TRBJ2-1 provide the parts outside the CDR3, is EAGVAQSPRYKIIEKRQSVAFWCNPISGHATLYWYQQILGQGPKLLIQFQNNGVVDDSQLPKDRFSAERLKGVDSTLKIQPAKLEDSAVYLCASSPGTNEQFFGPGTRLTVL.

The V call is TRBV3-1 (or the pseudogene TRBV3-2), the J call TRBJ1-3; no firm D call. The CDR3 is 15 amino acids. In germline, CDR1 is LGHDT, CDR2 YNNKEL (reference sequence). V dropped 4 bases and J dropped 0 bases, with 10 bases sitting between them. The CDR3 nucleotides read TGTGCCAGCAGCCGGCCACAAAGCTCTGGAAACACCATATATTTT. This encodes CASSRPQSSGNTIYF.

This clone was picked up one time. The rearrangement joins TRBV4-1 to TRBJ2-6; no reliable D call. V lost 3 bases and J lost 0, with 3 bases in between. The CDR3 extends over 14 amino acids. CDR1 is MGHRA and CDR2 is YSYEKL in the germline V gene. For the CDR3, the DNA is TGCGCCAGCAGCCAGTACTCTGGGGCCAACGTCCTGACTTTC. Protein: CASSQYSGANVLTF.

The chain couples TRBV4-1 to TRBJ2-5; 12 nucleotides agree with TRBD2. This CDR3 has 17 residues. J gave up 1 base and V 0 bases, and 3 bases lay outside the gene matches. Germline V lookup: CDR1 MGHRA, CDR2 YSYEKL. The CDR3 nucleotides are TGCGCCAGCAGCCAAGATGCACTAGCGGGGGGCCAAGAGACCCAGTACTTC. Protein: CASSQDALAGGQETQYF.